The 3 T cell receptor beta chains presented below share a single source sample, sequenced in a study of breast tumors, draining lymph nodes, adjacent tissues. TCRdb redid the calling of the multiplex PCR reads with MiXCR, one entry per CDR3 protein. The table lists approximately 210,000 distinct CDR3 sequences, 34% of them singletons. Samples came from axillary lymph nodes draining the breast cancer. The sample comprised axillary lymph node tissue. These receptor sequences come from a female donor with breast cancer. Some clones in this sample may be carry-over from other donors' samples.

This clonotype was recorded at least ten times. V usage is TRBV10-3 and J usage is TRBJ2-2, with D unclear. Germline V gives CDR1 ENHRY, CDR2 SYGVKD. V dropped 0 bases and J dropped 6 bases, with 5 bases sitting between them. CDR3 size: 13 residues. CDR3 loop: CAISESAPGELFF. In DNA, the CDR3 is TGTGCCATCAGTGAGTCGGCTCCCGGGGAGCTGTTTTTT.

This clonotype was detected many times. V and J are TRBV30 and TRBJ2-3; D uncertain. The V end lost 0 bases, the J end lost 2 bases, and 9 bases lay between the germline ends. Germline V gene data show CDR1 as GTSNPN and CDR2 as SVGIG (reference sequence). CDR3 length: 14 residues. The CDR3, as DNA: TGTGCCTGGAGTGTACTCGGGTCCACAGATACGCAGTATTTT. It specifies CAWSVLGSTDTQYF.

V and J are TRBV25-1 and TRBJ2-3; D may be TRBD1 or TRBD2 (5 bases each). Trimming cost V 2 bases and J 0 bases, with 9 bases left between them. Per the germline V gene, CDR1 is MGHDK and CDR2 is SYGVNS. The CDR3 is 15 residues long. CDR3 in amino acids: CASSEPGHSTDTQYF. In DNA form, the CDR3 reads TGTGCCAGCAGTGAACCGGGGCATAGCACAGATACGCAGTATTTT.